The rows below give T cell receptor beta chains drawn from one sample of a study of T-cell memory formation after mild COVID-19. Each CDR3 protein is one row after TCRdb ran MiXCR on the 5' RACE reads. The table shows 95,000 to 120,000 distinct CDR3 sequences, with about 18% occurring only once. The source material was PBMCs or a T cell subset sorted from them (not recorded which). The receptors come from a man younger than 35 who had mild COVID-19 (a few samples of this study predate the infection). Cell type and time point are not known. The CDR3 runs from the conserved cysteine through the conserved F or W. D genes are given only for firm matches. Size tells how often a clone was seen (once, few, many) or the class of an expanded clone, and some rows leave it out.

15 - TRBJ2-5 TRBV7-2 - CATSLVAGNQETQYF TGTGCCACCAGCTTAGTTGCGGGGAACCAAGAGACCCAGTACTTC
16 - TRBJ2-1 TRBV5-5 - CASSGRWPPNYNEQFF TGTGCCAGCAGCGGAAGGTGGCCCCCGAACTACAATGAGCAGTTCTTC
15 TRBD2 TRBJ2-7 TRBV29-1 - CSVEGGGGKTYEQYF TGCAGCGTTGAAGGTGGCGGGGGGAAGACCTACGAGCAGTACTTC
16 TRBD1 TRBJ2-5 TRBV7-9 few CASSRRDRGLGETQYF TGTGCCAGCAGCCGTAGGGACAGGGGGCTTGGAGAGACCCAGTACTTC
14 - TRBJ1-1 TRBV12-3/TRBV12-4 few CASSFRTPNTEAFF TGTGCCAGCAGTTTTAGGACACCGAACACTGAAGCTTTCTTT
15 - TRBJ1-6 TRBV18 few CASSSFSSYNSPLHF TGTGCCAGCTCGAGCTTTAGCTCCTATAATTCACCCCTCCACTTT
14 - TRBJ1-1 TRBV12-3/TRBV12-4 few CASSLGSLNTEAFF TGTGCCAGCAGTTTAGGCAGCCTGAACACTGAAGCTTTCTTT
16 - TRBJ2-3 TRBV24-1 - CATSDPRLGAADTQYF TGTGCCACCAGTGATCCCCGGTTAGGGGCTGCAGATACGCAGTATTTT
13 - TRBJ1-1 TRBV12-3/TRBV12-4 few CASSLRETTEAFF TGTGCCAGCAGTTTAAGGGAGACCACTGAAGCTTTCTTT
15 TRBD1 TRBJ1-1 TRBV5-1 few CASSPRGQGNTEAFF TGCGCCAGCAGCCCGAGGGGACAGGGGAACACTGAAGCTTTCTTT
12 TRBD1 TRBJ2-3 TRBV29-1 few CSVSPGGQVKYF TGCAGCGTTAGTCCCGGGGGACAGGTGAAGTATTTT
13 - TRBJ2-1 TRBV6-5 - CASGQGNYNEQFF TGTGCCAGCGGGCAGGGAAACTACAATGAGCAGTTCTTC
15 TRBD1 TRBJ2-7 TRBV5-1 few CASSLAGTGDLEQYF TGCGCCAGCAGCTTGGCCGGGACAGGGGACCTTGAGCAGTACTTC
12 - TRBJ1-4 TRBV3-1 few CASSLRGEKLFF TGTGCCAGCAGCCTCAGGGGTGAAAAACTGTTTTTT
14 - TRBJ1-6 TRBV7-2 - CASRPSTDNSPLHF TGTGCCAGCAGACCCTCGACTGATAATTCACCCCTCCACTTT
13 - TRBJ1-1 TRBV29-1 few CSVSEGVGTEAFF TGCAGCGTTTCTGAGGGGGTGGGCACTGAAGCTTTCTTT
15 - TRBJ2-2 TRBV6-5 few CASKNFPVGIGELFF TGTGCCAGCAAGAACTTCCCTGTTGGTATAGGGGAGCTGTTTTTT
16 - TRBJ2-5 TRBV7-2 - CASSFSPRGAEETQYF TGTGCCAGCAGCTTTAGCCCACGGGGGGCGGAGGAGACCCAGTACTTC